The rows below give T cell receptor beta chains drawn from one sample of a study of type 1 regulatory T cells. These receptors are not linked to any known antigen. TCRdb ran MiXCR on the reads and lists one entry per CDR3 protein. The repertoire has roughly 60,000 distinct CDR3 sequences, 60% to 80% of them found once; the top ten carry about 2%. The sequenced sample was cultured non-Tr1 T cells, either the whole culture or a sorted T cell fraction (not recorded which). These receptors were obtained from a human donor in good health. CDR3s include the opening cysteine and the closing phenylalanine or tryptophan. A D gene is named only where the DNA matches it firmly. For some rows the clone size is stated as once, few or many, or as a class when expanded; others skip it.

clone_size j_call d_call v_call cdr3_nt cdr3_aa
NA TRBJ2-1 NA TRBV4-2 TGTGCCAGCAGCCACGGGAGTGAGTCGAGGAATGAGCAGTTCTTC CASSHGSESRNEQFF
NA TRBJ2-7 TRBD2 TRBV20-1 TGCAGTGCTCGCGGGGGATTGGGGGAGCAGTACTTC CSARGGLGEQYF
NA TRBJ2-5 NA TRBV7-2 TGTGCCAGCAGCCAAGGCGGCAGGCAAAGGGAAACCCAGTACTTC CASSQGGRQRETQYF
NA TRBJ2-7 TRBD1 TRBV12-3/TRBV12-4 TGTGCCAGCAGTTTAGGACAGGGCTCGGCCGAGCAGTACTTC CASSLGQGSAEQYF
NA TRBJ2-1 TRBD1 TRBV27 TGTGCCAGCAGTCCGATCCGGGACAGGCACAATGAGCAGTTCTTC CASSPIRDRHNEQFF
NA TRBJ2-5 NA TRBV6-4 TGTGCCAGCAGTGACTCCCCAGGGACCCAAGAGACCCAGTACTTC CASSDSPGTQETQYF
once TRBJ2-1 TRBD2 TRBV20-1 TGCAGTGCTAGGTATTGGCGGGAGGGCCGGATACAGTTCTTC CSARYWREGRIQFF
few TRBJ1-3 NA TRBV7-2 TGTGCCAGCAGCTTAGGAGGCCCTGGGTATGGAAACACCATATATTTT CASSLGGPGYGNTIYF
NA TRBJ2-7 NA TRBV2 TGTGCCAGCAGTGAAGACAGAAGCTCCTACGAGCAGTGCTTC CASSEDRSSYEQCF
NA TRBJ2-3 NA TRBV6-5 TGTGCCAGCAGTCCCCCTCCGGGGAGGCCAGATACGCAGTATTTT CASSPPPGRPDTQYF
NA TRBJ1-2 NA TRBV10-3 TGTGCCATCTATTTTAGGGGCTATGGCTACACCTTC CAIYFRGYGYTF
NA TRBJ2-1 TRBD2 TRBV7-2 TGTGCCAGCAGCTTACTAGCGGTCTACAATGAGCAGTTCTTC CASSLLAVYNEQFF
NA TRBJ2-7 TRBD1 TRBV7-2 TGTGCCAGCAGCTTGGGGACAGTGATGACCTACGAGCAGTACTTC CASSLGTVMTYEQYF
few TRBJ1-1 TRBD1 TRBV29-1 TGCAGCGCCGTCCGGGACAGGGGTACTGAAGCTTTCTTT CSAVRDRGTEAFF
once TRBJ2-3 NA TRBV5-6 TGTGCCAGCACCCCCCGGGGACGGGGCACAGATACGCAGTATTTT CASTPRGRGTDTQYF
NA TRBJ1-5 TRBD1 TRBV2 TGTGCCAGCAGCGTGGGGACAGGTAGCAATCAGCCCCAGCATTTT CASSVGTGSNQPQHF
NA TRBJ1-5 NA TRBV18 TGTGCCAGCTCACCGCGGGGCGCAAGGGGAAATCAGCCCCAGCATTTT CASSPRGARGNQPQHF
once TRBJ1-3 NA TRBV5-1 TGCGCCAGCAGCTTAGACAGTCGTGGAAACACCATATATTTT CASSLDSRGNTIYF
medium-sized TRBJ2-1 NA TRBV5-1 TGCGCCAGCAGCTCCGGGACAATGTCCTACAATGAGCAGTTCTTC CASSSGTMSYNEQFF
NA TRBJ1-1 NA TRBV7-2 TGTGCCAGCAGCAATTACAGGAGTACAAACACTGAAGCTTTCTTT CASSNYRSTNTEAFF
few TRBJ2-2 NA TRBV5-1 TGCGCCAGCAGCTTGCAGACAGGGAACACCGGGGAGCTGTTTTTT CASSLQTGNTGELFF
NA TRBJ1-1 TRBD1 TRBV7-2 TGTGCCAGCAGCGCAGACAGGGGTCGTGAAGCTTTCTTT CASSADRGREAFF
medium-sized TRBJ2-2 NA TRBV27 TGTGCCACCAACCAAGGGTCGAGAAACACCGGGGAGCTGTTTTTT CATNQGSRNTGELFF
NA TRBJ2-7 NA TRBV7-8 TGTGCCAGCGGGGTCGTGTCGGGGCGAGGTCCCAGCTCCTACGAGCAGTACTTC CASGVVSGRGPSSYEQYF
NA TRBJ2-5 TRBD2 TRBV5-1 TGCGCCAGCAGCTCGGGACTAGCGGGCATGCTCCAAGAGACCCAGTACTTC CASSSGLAGMLQETQYF
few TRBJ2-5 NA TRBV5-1 TGCGCCAGCAGCTTGTGGGGTCGAGAGGCCCAAGAGACCCAGTACTTC CASSLWGREAQETQYF
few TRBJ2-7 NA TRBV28 TGTGCCAGCAGTTTACGGGGCTACGAGCAGTACTTC CASSLRGYEQYF
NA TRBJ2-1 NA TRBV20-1 TGCAGTGCTAGAGTCCCAGTACTCTACAATGAGCAGTTCTTC CSARVPVLYNEQFF
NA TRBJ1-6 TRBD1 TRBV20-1 TGCAGTGCTCGGCCGGGACAGGGTCGAGAGTCACCCCTCCACTTT CSARPGQGRESPLHF
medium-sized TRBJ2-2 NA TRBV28 TGTGCCAGCAGTTTAATGTCCCCGGGTGGTGGCGGGGAGCTGTTTTTT CASSLMSPGGGGELFF
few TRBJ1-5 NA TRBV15 TGTGCCACCAGCAGAGATGTAACAGACTATAATCAGCCCCAGCATTTT CATSRDVTDYNQPQHF
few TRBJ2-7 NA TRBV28 TGTGCCACCCAAACGACGCCGTCCTACGAGCAGTACTTC CATQTTPSYEQYF
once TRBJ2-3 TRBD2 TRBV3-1 TGTGCCAGCAGCCAAGCGCCCGGGAGCGGGAGGGCCTCAGATACGCAGTATTTT CASSQAPGSGRASDTQYF
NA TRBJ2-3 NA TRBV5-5 TGTGCCAGCAGAGCTTGGGCCAGGACTGAAACAGATACGCAGTATTTT CASRAWARTETDTQYF
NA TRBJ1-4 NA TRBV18 TGTGCCAGCGCTATCCTTCAGGGGTCAACTAATGAAAAACTTTTTTTT CASAILQGSTNEKLFF
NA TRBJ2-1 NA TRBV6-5 TGTGCCAGCAGTTACGAGGTATGGGGGAATGAGCAGTTCTTC CASSYEVWGNEQFF
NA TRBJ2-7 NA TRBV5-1 TGCGCCAGCAGCTTGGAGGTCGGGAAGGGGAACGAGCAGTACTTC CASSLEVGKGNEQYF
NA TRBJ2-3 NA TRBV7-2 TGTGCCAGCAGCTATCTTTCGCCAGGGGGCACAGATACGCAGTATTTT CASSYLSPGGTDTQYF
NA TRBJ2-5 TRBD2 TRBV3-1 TGTGCCAGCAGCCAGGCCCCTACTAGCGGCCAAGAGACCCAGTACTTC CASSQAPTSGQETQYF
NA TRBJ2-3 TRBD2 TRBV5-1 TGCGCCAGCAGCTCGGGGACTAGCGGGAGCACAGATACGCAGTATTTT CASSSGTSGSTDTQYF
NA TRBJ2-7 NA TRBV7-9 TGTGCCAGCAGCCCCACTAGCCCGGCCGAGCAGTACTTC CASSPTSPAEQYF
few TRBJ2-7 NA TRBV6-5 TGTGCCAGCAGTCTCGGGACTCCTAACCTCTACGAGCAGTACTTC CASSLGTPNLYEQYF
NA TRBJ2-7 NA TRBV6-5 TGTGCCAGCAGGGATACGGGGGAGCAGTACTTC CASRDTGEQYF
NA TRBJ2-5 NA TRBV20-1 TGCAGTGGTTGGCAGGAGACCCAGTACTTC CSGWQETQYF
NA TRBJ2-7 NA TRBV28 TGTGCCAGCAGTTTCCAATATGAGCAGTACTTC CASSFQYEQYF
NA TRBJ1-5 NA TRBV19 TGTGCCAGTAGTATTTGGCCAGGCGACAATCAGCCCCAGCATTTT CASSIWPGDNQPQHF
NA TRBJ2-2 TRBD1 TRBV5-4 TGTGCCAGCAGCTTCAGTCGGGGGACAGGGAGGACCGGGGAGCTGTTTTTT CASSFSRGTGRTGELFF
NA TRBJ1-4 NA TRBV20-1 TGCAGTGCTCAACAGGGAACTAATGAAAAACTGTTTTTT CSAQQGTNEKLFF
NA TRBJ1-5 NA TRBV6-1 TGTGCCAGCTTTTCCGGAGGGGCGGGACAGCCCCAGCATTTT CASFSGGAGQPQHF
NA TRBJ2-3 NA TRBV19 TGTGCCAGTAGCCCCAGTCGTTCAGATACGCAGTATTTT CASSPSRSDTQYF
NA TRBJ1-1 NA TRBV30 TGTGCCTGGACTCGTAACACTGAAGCTTTCTTT CAWTRNTEAFF
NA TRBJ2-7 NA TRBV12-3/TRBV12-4 TGTGCCAGCAGTTTAAGAGGGCGCCCCTTGGACTACGAGCAGTACTTC CASSLRGRPLDYEQYF
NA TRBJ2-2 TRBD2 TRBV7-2 TGTGCCAGCAGCCCGGGAGGGCCCACCGGGGAGCTGTTTTTT CASSPGGPTGELFF
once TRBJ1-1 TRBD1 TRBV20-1 TGCAGTGCTAGCCGGGACAGTAGGAAGAACACTGAAGCTTTCTTT CSASRDSRKNTEAFF